One sample yielded the 10 T cell receptor beta chains listed below, sequenced in a study of CD8+ T cells in alopecia areata. Reverse transcription of extracted RNA yielded cDNA, which provided the sequencing template. Data came from immunoSEQ multiplex PCR; TCRdb stores just in-frame clones and leaves some out. The sample yields almost 250,000 clones, under 80% seen once. This specimen consisted of CD4+ T cells sorted from blood, obtained at week 0. These receptors were collected from a human donor with alopecia areata.

About this clone: Other DNA sequences of this sample code for an identical CDR3. DNA of the CDR3: TGTGCCAGCTCACCGGGACAGGGTAATGAAAAACTGTTTTTT. This codes for CASSPGQGNEKLFF. The V call is TRBV18, the J call TRBJ1-4, with TRBD1 matching 9 bases. V was clipped by 3 bases and J by 4 bases; unmatched bases: 0. From germline, CDR1 is KGHSH and CDR2 LQKENI. The CDR3 is 14 residues long.

As to this clone: Other nucleotide sequences in the sample specify the same CDR3. The gene calls are TRBV30 and TRBJ2-5; 7 nucleotides line up with TRBD1. The CDR3 is 13 residues long. Germline V gene lookup returns CDR1 GTSNPN and CDR2 SVGIG (reference sequence). With 3 bases clipped from V and 1 base from J, the junction kept 2 bases outside the gene matches. The CDR3 protein is CAWSRDSQETQYF. CDR3 DNA sequence: TGTGCCTGGAGCCGGGACAGCCAAGAGACCCAGTACTTC.

The rearrangement uses TRBV13 and TRBJ2-7, with TRBD1 matching over 9 bases. The CDR3 contains 15 residues. V lost 3 bases, J lost 5 bases, and 8 bases stayed unmatched. CDR1 PRHDT and CDR2 FYEKMQ come from the germline V gene (reference sequence). DNA for the CDR3: TGTGCCAGCAGCTTCCGGGACAGGGAATTGAACGAGCAGTACTTC. Its protein product is CASSFRDRELNEQYF.

In regard to this clone: Here the CDR3 omits its conserved ending phenylalanine or tryptophan, so a read error is the likely source. The DNA is omitted, as the CDR3 cannot be located on it reliably, and the CDR3 follows TCRdb's listing. This chain joins TRBV2 and TRBJ2-7; the table's D gene call, TRBD1, was not cross checked with the DNA. Per the germline V gene, CDR1 is SNHLY and CDR2 is FYNNEI. Termini included, the CDR3 measures 14 amino acids. This chain's CDR3 is CASSEAPLMAGATL.

This clone was detected a few times. V usage is TRBV7-4 and J usage is TRBJ1-5, with D perhaps matching TRBD1 (5 bases). Trimming pared 5 bases from V and 1 base from J, leaving 12 bases between. Germline lookup yields CDR1 SGHVT and CDR2 SQSDAQ. The CDR3 length is 15 residues. In nucleotides, the CDR3 is TGTGCCAGCAGCCACCCGGGGGGGAGCAATCAGCCCCAGCATTTT. Translating gives CASSHPGGSNQPQHF.

The rearrangement joins TRBV30 to TRBJ1-3; no firm D call. V was shortened by 4 bases and J by 4 bases, with 23 bases between the two germline ends. The CDR3 covers 17 residues. Germline V CDR1 and CDR2: GTSNPN, SVGIG (reference sequence). The CDR3 region is CAWISTPGRRLGNTIYF. In DNA, the CDR3 is TGTGCCTGGATCTCCACCCCGGGCAGGCGTCTCGGAAACACCATATATTTT. The variable domain in full, completed from reference TRBV30 and TRBJ1-3, reads SQTIHQWPATLVQPVGSPLSLECTVEGTSNPNLYWYRQAAGRGLQLLFYSVGIGQISSEVPQNLSASRPQDRQFILSSKKLLLSDSGFYLCAWISTPGRRLGNTIYFGEGSWLTVV.

This clone was detected only once. The rearrangement joins TRBV27 to TRBJ1-5, with D unclear. The CDR3 contains 15 residues. The V end lost 4 bases, the J end lost 2 bases, and 12 bases lay between the germline ends. CDR1 is MNHEY, CDR2 SMNVEV, per germline (reference sequence). CDR3 sequence: CASSSRLRGNQPQHF. CDR3 DNA sequence: TGTGCCAGCAGTTCCCGGTTGCGGGGCAATCAGCCCCAGCATTTT.

This CDR3 reads CASSVTDGNYGYTF. For the CDR3, the DNA is TGTGCCAGCAGCGTGACGGACGGGAACTATGGCTACACCTTC. The rearrangement uses TRBV9 and TRBJ1-2; D is unresolved. This CDR3 spans 14 amino acids. V lost 2 bases, J lost 2 bases, and 10 bases lay in between. Germline CDR1 reads SGDLS; CDR2 reads YYNGEE.

J is TRBJ1-5 and V is TRBV27; D is undetermined. With 6 bases removed from V and 9 bases from J, the gap between germline ends came to 12 bases. CDR3 length: 12 amino acids. Germline V gene lookup returns CDR1 MNHEY and CDR2 SMNVEV (reference sequence). The CDR3 reads CASSPVGGPQHF. The CDR3 DNA reads as TGTGCCAGCAGCCCCGTGGGTGGGCCCCAGCATTTT.

This sequence joins TRBV30 and TRBJ2-7; TRBD1 agrees at 10 bases. Trimming took 4 bases from V and 6 from J; bases not matched to a gene: 6. The CDR3 contains 13 residues. The germline V gene has CDR1 GTSNPN and CDR2 SVGIG (reference sequence). The CDR3 DNA sequence: TGTGCCTGGACCTCCGACAGGGGGCCCGAGCAGTACTTC. Its translation: CAWTSDRGPEQYF.